Following are 20 T cell receptor beta chains from one sample sequenced in a study of cytomegalovirus exposure and HLA in healthy donors. The primer mix had 60 Vbeta and 13 Jbeta primers. Here immunoSEQ multiplex PCR was the method, and the copy in TCRdb shows in-frame clones only, minus some. The sample table includes fewer than 100,000 clones. Sequenced input: PBMCs. The receptors come from a woman aged 55 to 70 in good health and CMV-seronegative.

The J gene is TRBJ2-7, the V gene TRBV11-2; 12 bases line up with TRBD2. The CDR3 totals 15 residues. V was clipped by 4 bases and J by 4 bases; unmatched bases: 5. Germline V CDR1 and CDR2: SGHAT, FQNNGV. CDR3 nucleotide sequence: TGTGCCAGCAGCTCAGGACTAGCGGGACTATACGAGCAGTACTTC. Translated, it gives CASSSGLAGLYEQYF.

V is TRBV7-9 and J is TRBJ2-1, with 7 bases identical to TRBD2. V was pared by 6 bases and J by 8 bases, with 10 bases of the junction left unmatched. CDR3 length: 14 residues. Germline V lookup: CDR1 SEHNR, CDR2 FQNEAQ (reference sequence). The CDR3 protein is CASRTSSGPHEQFF. The CDR3 bases are TGTGCCAGCAGGACTAGCTCAGGCCCACATGAGCAGTTCTTC.

The genes are TRBV25-1 and TRBJ1-4, with D possibly being TRBD1 (6 bases). Germline V CDR1 and CDR2: MGHDK, SYGVNS. V was cut by 5 bases and J by 2 bases, with 9 bases left in between. The CDR3 sequence is 14 residues long. CDR3 nucleotides: TGTGCCAGCAGTACAGGGTTCACTAATGAAAAACTGTTTTTT. Translated: CASSTGFTNEKLFF.

Details on this clone: Germline and junction disagree at one end, which may indicate a read error. The J gene is TRBJ2-2, the V gene TRBV7-7; 8 bases are a match to TRBD2. Germline values: CDR1 SSHAT, CDR2 FNYEAQ (reference sequence). The CDR3 covers 18 residues. The CDR3 bases are TGTGCTAGCAGCCAAGTGGGACTAGGCCCTACAATTCCCGGGGAGCTGTTTTTT. Translating it yields CASSQVGLGPTIPGELFF.

The CDR3 DNA reads TGTGCCAGCAGCGCGGGACGGACCTCTGGAAACACCATATATTTT. As protein: CASSAGRTSGNTIYF. The rearrangement joins TRBV7-9 to TRBJ1-3; TRBD1 is a possible D gene (5 bases). Germline lookup yields CDR1 SEHNR and CDR2 FQNEAQ (reference sequence). V shed 5 bases and J shed 0 bases, with 11 bases lying between them. The CDR3 is 15 amino acids.

This chain connects TRBV19 to TRBJ1-5; D is ambiguous. This CDR3 has 15 residues. Trimming took off 1 base at V and 0 bases at J, with 7 bases between the two ends. From germline, CDR1 is LNHDA and CDR2 SQIVND (reference sequence). The CDR3 DNA follows: TGTGCCAGTAGTATAGCGGGTTATAGCAATCAGCCCCAGCATTTT. Its translation is CASSIAGYSNQPQHF.

The chain recombines TRBV4-2 with TRBJ2-1; TRBD2 matches at 8 bases. V was pared by 0 bases and J by 6 bases, with 7 bases of the junction left unmatched. The CDR3 runs to 16 residues. Per germline, CDR1 LGHNA and CDR2 YNFKEQ. The CDR3 here is CASSQDWGLVGNEQFF. The CDR3 DNA reads as TGTGCCAGCAGCCAAGACTGGGGACTAGTAGGCAATGAGCAGTTCTTC.

The rearrangement links TRBV28 to TRBJ2-7, with 9 bases aligning to TRBD2. Germline CDR1 is MDHEN and CDR2 is SYDVKM. This CDR3 is 17 amino acids long. V was pared by 5 bases and J by 4 bases, with 15 bases of the junction left unmatched. CDR3: CASSLLRLAALPYEQYF. In DNA form, the CDR3 reads TGTGCCAGCAGTCTTCTAAGACTAGCGGCGCTCCCATACGAGCAGTACTTC.

This chain links TRBV28 with TRBJ2-1; 8 nucleotides align to TRBD1. Trimming at V came to 6 bases and at J to 8 bases, leaving 3 bases not matched to a gene. This CDR3 contains 12 residues. The germline V gene encodes CDR1 MDHEN and CDR2 SYDVKM. Written as DNA, the CDR3 is TGTGCCAGCAGCCGGACAGGGTATGAGCAGTTCTTC. Translating it yields CASSRTGYEQFF.

The V call is TRBV5-1, the J call TRBJ1-2; D might be TRBD1 (5 bases). This CDR3 contains 14 residues. Germline CDR1 and CDR2: SGHRS and YFSETQ. The V end was cut by 5 bases, the J end by 6 bases, with 17 bases between. The CDR3 protein is CASRPRGDWDGYTF. DNA of the CDR3: TGCGCCAGCAGGCCCCGAGGGGACTGGGATGGCTACACCTTC.

The chain carries TRBV14 and TRBJ2-5, with D possibly TRBD1 on 5 matching bases. Trimming stripped 2 bases from V and 4 bases from J, with 11 bases between. Germline CDR1 SGHDN, CDR2 FVKESK. CDR3 length: 14 residues. For the CDR3, the DNA is TGTGCCAGCAGCCAACAGGGTATAGGAGAGACCCAGTACTTC. This encodes CASSQQGIGETQYF. The variable domain in full, completed from reference TRBV14 and TRBJ2-5, reads EAGVTQFPSHSVIEKGQTVTLRCDPISGHDNLYWYRRVMGKEIKFLLHFVKESKQDESGMPNNRFLAERTGGTYSTLKVQPAELEDSGVYFCASSQQGIGETQYFGPGTRLLVL.

V and J are TRBV18 and TRBJ1-3, with D unclear. Germline CDR1 is KGHSH and CDR2 is LQKENI. The CDR3 has 13 residues. The V gene lost 3 bases and the J gene lost 7 bases, with 10 bases spanning the gap. CDR3 sequence reads: CASSPWTLNTIYF. In DNA form, the CDR3 reads TGTGCCAGCTCACCTTGGACTCTGAACACCATATATTTT.

The V and J genes are TRBV28 and TRBJ2-7; tentative D call: TRBD2 (6 bases). CDR1 is MDHEN, CDR2 SYDVKM, per germline. Trimming pared 9 bases from V and 3 bases from J, leaving 15 bases between. The CDR3 has 13 residues. The CDR3 region has the DNA TGTGCCAGTGTGGGGGGTTCGAACTACGAGCAGTACTTC. This sequence encodes CASVGGSNYEQYF.

J is TRBJ2-2 and V is TRBV2; D is possibly TRBD1 (5 bases). The V gene's germline CDR1 is SNHLY and CDR2 FYNNEI. V lost 1 base and J lost 2, with 8 bases in between. The CDR3 is made up of 15 amino acids. CDR3 protein: CASSEGRDNTGELFF. In DNA form, the CDR3 reads TGTGCCAGCAGTGAAGGCAGGGATAACACCGGGGAGCTGTTTTTT.

This sequence joins TRBV28 and TRBJ2-3; TRBD2 might be the D (6 bases). Trimming shortened V by 7 bases and J by 0 bases, and 11 bases separated the two germline ends. Germline CDR1 reads MDHEN; CDR2 reads SYDVKM. The CDR3 length is 14 residues. The CDR3 DNA sequence: TGTGCCAGCATAGAAGCGGGCAGCACAGATACGCAGTATTTT. Translating it yields CASIEAGSTDTQYF. Variable domain in full (rest from reference TRBV28 and TRBJ2-3): DVKVTQSSRYLVKRTGEKVFLECVQDMDHENMFWYRQDPGLGLRLIYFSYDVKMKEKGDIPEGYSVSREKKERFSLILESASTNQTSMYLCASIEAGSTDTQYFGPGTRLTVL.

This chain links TRBV7-8 with TRBJ2-7, with a tentative D call TRBD1 (5 bases). CDR1 is SGHVS and CDR2 is FQNEAQ in the germline V gene. This CDR3 region has 16 residues. The ends were cut back, 6 bases at V and 4 bases at J, with 22 bases in the middle. CDR3 region: CASSSGSFVGQYEQYF. CDR3 in DNA: TGTGCCAGCAGTTCCGGTTCTTTTGTGGGGCAATACGAGCAGTACTTC.

J is TRBJ1-2 and V is TRBV5-1; 9 bases fit TRBD1. This CDR3 has 13 residues. Germline trimming cut 3 bases from V and 8 bases from J; bases unmatched to any gene: 5. Looked up from germline, CDR1 is SGHRS and CDR2 is YFSETQ. The DNA of the CDR3 is TGCGCCAGCAGCTCGGACAGGGGAGGGGGCTACACCTTC. It yields the protein CASSSDRGGGYTF. The whole variable domain, remainder taken from reference TRBV5-1 and TRBJ1-2, is KAGVTQTPRYLIKTRGQQVTLSCSPISGHRSVSWYQQTPGQGLQFLFEYFSETQRNKGNFPGRFSGRQFSNSRSEMNVSTLELGDSALYLCASSSDRGGGYTFGSGTRLTVV.

This sequence joins TRBV19 and TRBJ2-1; 7 bases align to TRBD1. The junction had 3 bases not matched to a gene; V was cut back by 4 bases and J by 3 bases. This CDR3 contains 14 residues. Germline V gene data show CDR1 as LNHDA and CDR2 as SQIVND (reference sequence). For the CDR3, the DNA is TGTGCCAGTAGTACGGACAGGTTCTACAATGAGCAGTTCTTC. This encodes CASSTDRFYNEQFF.

The rearrangement joins TRBV5-1 to TRBJ2-7; 8 bases are a match to TRBD2. Germline loops: CDR1 SGHRS, CDR2 YFSETQ. This CDR3 is built from 18 residues. The trim removed 1 base at V and 2 bases at J, leaving 14 bases unmatched. CDR3 sequence (DNA): TGCGCCAGCAGCTTGAGGGGCGGCCTAGCGGGTAAGACCTACGAGCAGTACTTC. Its protein product is CASSLRGGLAGKTYEQYF.

The V gene is TRBV10-2, the J gene TRBJ1-2; D is uncertain. The ends were cut back, 2 bases at V and 6 bases at J, with 7 bases in the middle. This CDR3 has 12 amino acids. Germline V gene lookup returns CDR1 WSHSY and CDR2 SAAADI. This CDR3 is CASSEADNGYTF. The CDR3, as DNA: TGCGCCAGCAGTGAGGCAGATAATGGCTACACCTTC.